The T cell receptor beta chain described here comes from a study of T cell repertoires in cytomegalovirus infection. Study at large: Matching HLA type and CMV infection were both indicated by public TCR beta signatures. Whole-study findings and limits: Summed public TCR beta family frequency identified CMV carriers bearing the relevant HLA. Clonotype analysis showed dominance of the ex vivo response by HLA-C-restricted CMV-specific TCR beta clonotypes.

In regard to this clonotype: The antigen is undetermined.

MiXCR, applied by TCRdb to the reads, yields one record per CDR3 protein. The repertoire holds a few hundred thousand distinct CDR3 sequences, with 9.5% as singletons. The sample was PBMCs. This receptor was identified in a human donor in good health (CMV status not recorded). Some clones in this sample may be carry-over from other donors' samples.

The chain's CDR3 is CASRVDRGQTYEQYF. CDR3 DNA: TGTGCCAGCAGAGTAGACAGGGGGCAGACCTACGAGCAGTACTTC. The J gene is TRBJ2-7, the V gene TRBV27; 10 bases fit TRBD1. Germline V gene data show CDR1 as MNHEY and CDR2 as SMNVEV (reference sequence). The J segment lost 2 bases and the V segment lost 6 bases, leaving 7 bases of the junction unmatched. The CDR3 totals 15 residues.